The 18 T cell receptor beta chains listed next were all sequenced from one sample in a study of CD8 T cells in Susac syndrome. Random hexamers were used to reverse transcribe an amount of roughly 0.45 to 1 ug RNA. MiXCR, run by TCRdb on the immunoSEQ multiplex PCR reads, gives a single entry per CDR3 protein. The sample contains some 57,000 distinct CDR3 sequences, approximately 92% of which appear only once. Sequencing input: CD8+ T cells from PBMCs. Every receptor here comes from a human donor in good health.

The rearrangement uses TRBV4-1 and TRBJ2-5, with 10 bases that match TRBD2. V was pared by 4 bases and J by 5 bases, with 4 bases of the junction left unmatched. This CDR3 is 14 amino acids long. CDR1 MGHRA and CDR2 YSYEKL come from the germline V gene. This chain's CDR3 is CASSPRTSGETQYF. DNA for the CDR3: TGCGCCAGCAGCCCCCGGACTAGCGGTGAGACCCAGTACTTC.

This rearrangement joins TRBV7-9 to TRBJ2-7, with 8 positions matching TRBD1. The trim removed 6 bases at V and 6 bases at J, leaving 13 bases unmatched. CDR3 size: 15 residues. The V gene's germline CDR1 is SEHNR and CDR2 FQNEAQ (reference sequence). The CDR3 protein is CASRNADRAASEQYF. As DNA, the CDR3 is TGTGCCAGCAGGAACGCGGACAGGGCAGCCTCCGAGCAGTACTTC.

The chain uses TRBV13 and TRBJ1-1; 8 bases line up with TRBD1. The CDR3 length is 15 residues. CDR1 and CDR2 (germline): PRHDT, FYEKMQ (reference sequence). Losses at the gene ends were 5 bases for V and 3 bases for J; bases not matched to a gene: 8. The DNA for the CDR3 is TGTGCCAGCAGCCAAAACAGGGGGTGGGACACTGAAGCTTTCTTT. Protein: CASSQNRGWDTEAFF.

CDR3 amino acids: CASSDGISRGLDTEAFF. CDR3 in DNA: TGTGCCAGCAGTGATGGGATCAGCAGGGGATTAGACACTGAAGCTTTCTTT. The V call is TRBV6-1, the J call TRBJ1-1, with TRBD1 as a possible D gene (6 bases). This CDR3 is built from 17 residues. V was pared by 3 bases and J by 3 bases, with 20 bases between. From germline, CDR1 is MNHNS and CDR2 SASEGT.

The chain recombines TRBV19 with TRBJ2-5, with D possibly TRBD2 on 5 matching bases. Germline assignment: CDR1 LNHDA and CDR2 SQIVND (reference sequence). V shed 6 bases and J shed 6 bases, with 23 bases lying between them. The CDR3 is 16 residues long. In DNA form, the CDR3 reads TGTGCCAGTAGCATTGAGAGGGCAGGAAACGAGCAGACCCAGTACTTC. Amino acid sequence: CASSIERAGNEQTQYF. The whole variable domain, remainder taken from reference TRBV19 and TRBJ2-5, is DGGITQSPKYLFRKEGQNVTLSCEQNLNHDAMYWYRQDPGQGLRLIYYSQIVNDFQKGDIAEGYSVSREKKESFPLTVTSAQKNPTAFYLCASSIERAGNEQTQYFGPGTRLLVL.

The gene calls are TRBV5-1 and TRBJ2-1; 7 bases are shared with TRBD2. V lost 2 bases to trimming and J lost 9 bases; unmatched junction nucleotides: 20. Germline V lookup: CDR1 SGHRS, CDR2 YFSETQ. The CDR3 contains 18 residues. The CDR3 spells CASSLGRSRDYLVPEQFF. The CDR3 DNA sequence: TGCGCCAGCAGCTTAGGGCGGTCCCGGGACTATCTGGTCCCTGAGCAGTTCTTC.

The chain has TRBV2 and TRBJ2-1; 9 bases fit TRBD2. The trim removed 3 bases at V and 2 bases at J, leaving 8 bases unmatched. The germline V gene encodes CDR1 SNHLY and CDR2 FYNNEI. The CDR3 loop spans 17 amino acids. The DNA for the CDR3 is TGTGCCAGCAGTGAGTTGGAGCGGGGGGAGGCCTACAATGAGCAGTTCTTC. It codes for CASSELERGEAYNEQFF.

This clonotype was observed a handful of times. Because it lacks the conserved phenylalanine or tryptophan at the end, this CDR3 is likely a read error. The chain employs TRBV10-3 and TRBJ2-7; D possibly matches TRBD1 or TRBD2 (6 bases each). Germline V lookup: CDR1 ENHRY, CDR2 SYGVKD. The CDR3 sequence is 13 residues long. V was shortened by 10 bases and J by 2 bases, with 15 bases between the two germline ends. The CDR3 reads CASTEGGPYEQYL. The CDR3 DNA reads TGTGCCAGCACTGAGGGGGGACCCTACGAGCAGTACTTG.

In nucleotides, the CDR3 is TGTGCCAGCAGCTTAGCGGCGAGCTCCTATAATTCACCCCTCCACTTT. Protein product: CASSLAASSYNSPLHF. This chain links TRBV7-6 with TRBJ1-6; D unclear. The V end was cut by 0 bases, the J end by 0 bases, with 6 bases between. The CDR3 consists of 16 residues. The germline CDR1 and CDR2 sequences are SGHVS and FNYEAQ.

The chain is built from TRBV15 and TRBJ2-3; D is unclear. V was clipped by 0 bases and J by 2 bases, with 15 bases between them. This CDR3 is 17 amino acids long. Germline CDR1 is LNHNV and CDR2 is YYDKDF (reference sequence). This CDR3 reads CATSRDRARGPTDTQYF. In DNA, the CDR3 is TGTGCCACCAGCAGAGATCGGGCACGAGGACCCACAGATACGCAGTATTTT. Based on the CDR3 plus reference TRBV15 and TRBJ2-3, the full variable domain is DAMVIQNPRYQVTQFGKPVTLSCSQTLNHNVMYWYQQKSSQAPKLLFHYYDKDFNNEADTPDNFQSRRPNTSFCFLDIRSPGLGDTAMYLCATSRDRARGPTDTQYFGPGTRLTVL.

J is TRBJ1-1 and V is TRBV6-1; TRBD1 matches 7 bases. This CDR3 comprises 15 residues. The V segment lost 1 base and the J segment 8 bases; nucleotides outside the gene matches: 10. CDR1 MNHNS and CDR2 SASEGT come from the germline V gene. The CDR3 here is CASSEGTGLGREAFF. The CDR3 DNA follows: TGTGCCAGCAGTGAAGGGACAGGACTCGGTAGAGAAGCTTTCTTT.

The chain has TRBV4-3 and TRBJ2-1; 8 nucleotides align to TRBD1. With V trimmed by 2 bases and J by 5 bases, 8 bases remained unmatched. CDR1 and CDR2 (germline): LGHNA, YSLEER. The CDR3 sequence is 16 residues long. The CDR3, as DNA: TGCGCCAGCAGCCAAACCCCAACAGGGGGAAACAATGAGCAGTTCTTC. It yields the protein CASSQTPTGGNNEQFF.

This rearrangement joins TRBV6-4 to TRBJ2-2; 11 bases align to TRBD1. CDR1 and CDR2 (germline): MRHNA, SNTAGT. With V trimmed by 2 bases and J by 7 bases, 6 bases remained unmatched. The length of the CDR3 is 16 residues. CDR3 region: CASSDLPGQGDGELFF. CDR3 in DNA: TGTGCCAGCAGTGACCTCCCGGGACAGGGGGACGGGGAGCTGTTTTTT.

The chain recombines TRBV2 with TRBJ1-1; weak D call: TRBD1 (5 bases). Germline CDR1 reads SNHLY; CDR2 reads FYNNEI. V was shortened by 1 base and J by 0 bases, with 6 bases between the two germline ends. The CDR3 sequence is 14 residues long. The CDR3 is CASSEGGMNTEAFF. DNA of the CDR3: TGTGCCAGCAGTGAAGGGGGCATGAACACTGAAGCTTTCTTT.

This chain connects TRBV6-5 to TRBJ2-1; 7 bases map to TRBD1. The J segment lost 10 bases and the V segment lost 4 bases, leaving 1 base of the junction unmatched. CDR1 is MNHEY, CDR2 SVGAGI, per germline. The CDR3 runs 11 residues. CDR3 nucleotide sequence: TGTGCCAGCAGTTGGGGACAGGAGCAGTTCTTC. The encoded protein is CASSWGQEQFF.

This clonotype was seen only once. The V and J genes are TRBV7-9 and TRBJ1-1; D ambiguous. Germline CDR1 reads SEHNR; CDR2 reads FQNEAQ (reference sequence). V was pared by 5 bases and J by 6 bases, with 16 bases between. The CDR3 contains 14 residues. The CDR3 region has the DNA TGTGCCAGCAGCCCGACCGGGTCTCAGGCTGAAGCTTTCTTT. This codes for CASSPTGSQAEAFF.

This chain links TRBV7-3 with TRBJ2-5; perhaps TRBD2 as D (6 bases). The CDR3 contains 13 residues. The germline CDR1 and CDR2 sequences are SGHTA and FQGTGA. V was cut by 2 bases and J by 5 bases, with 9 bases left in between. CDR3 protein: CASSLAGMETQYF. CDR3 sequence (DNA): TGTGCCAGCAGCTTAGCGGGGATGGAGACCCAGTACTTC.

In this sample, this clonotype turned up a few times. An end of the junction does not agree with germline; a read error may underlie this. The rearrangement links TRBV4-1 to TRBJ1-2; D gene unclear. The length of the CDR3 is 15 residues. The V gene's germline CDR1 is MGHRA and CDR2 YSYEKL. In DNA, the CDR3 is TGCGCCAGCAGCCAAGATCGGTCCGAAAACTATGGTTACACCTTC. Protein: CASSQDRSENYGYTF.